The clone carrying this T cell receptor beta chain was recorded many times. The data are from a study of tumor-infiltrating lymphocytes in primary liver carcinoma. The wider study: Enrolled patients were male and female, aged 30 to 69 years.

A constant-region primer primed TCR beta cDNA synthesis from 500 ng of total RNA. ARM-PCR was slightly modified, and three nested multiplex PCR rounds with it gave rise to the TCR beta libraries. Primers for the first two PCR rounds were TRBV1-TRBV30 forward primers and a C-beta reverse primer (about 11 cycles per round). TCRdb called the multiplex PCR reads again in MiXCR, with one record for every CDR3 protein. The sample yields around 80,000 distinct CDR3 sequences, 55% to 85% seen once. Co-extraction yielded RNA and DNA from around 20-30 mg of unsorted bulk tissue. Patients had chronic HBV infection and were treatment-naive. Each tumor was sampled at four poles and its centre. All tumor samples contained more than 90% viable tumor cells. V shed 5 bases and J 4 bases; nucleotides not matched to a gene: 6. The CDR3 extends over 15 amino acids. The germline gives CDR1 SGHTA, CDR2 FQGNSA.

Sequencing used liver tumor tissue from sampling region 1. As to subset: tumor region T1, superior pole. The receptor's source is a middle-aged man with primary liver carcinoma and hepatitis B virus infection. The V gene is TRBV7-2, the J gene TRBJ2-1; TRBD1 aligns across 9 bases. CDR3 loop: CASSPDRGEYNEQFF. The CDR3 bases are TGTGCCAGCAGCCCGGACAGGGGAGAATACAATGAGCAGTTCTTC.